The T cell receptor beta chain under discussion was sequenced for a study of brain T cells in children with intractable seizures. Produced via immunoSEQ multiplex PCR; TCRdb's table is partial and in-frame only. The sample contains about 64,000 clones, approximately 94% of which appear only once. The TCR comes from a boy younger than two with focal cortical dysplasia and intractable seizures. This material consisted of peripheral blood, taken at surgery.

The CDR3 DNA follows: TGTGCCACCAGTGGCGGTCGGGAGTACACCGGGGAGCTGTTTTTT. The encoded protein is CATSGGREYTGELFF. The V gene is TRBV24-1, the J gene TRBJ2-2, with a possible D match to TRBD2 (6 bases). V lost 5 bases and J 3 bases, leaving 12 bases between the germline ends. This CDR3 is built from 15 residues. Germline CDR1 and CDR2: KGHDR and SFDVKD.